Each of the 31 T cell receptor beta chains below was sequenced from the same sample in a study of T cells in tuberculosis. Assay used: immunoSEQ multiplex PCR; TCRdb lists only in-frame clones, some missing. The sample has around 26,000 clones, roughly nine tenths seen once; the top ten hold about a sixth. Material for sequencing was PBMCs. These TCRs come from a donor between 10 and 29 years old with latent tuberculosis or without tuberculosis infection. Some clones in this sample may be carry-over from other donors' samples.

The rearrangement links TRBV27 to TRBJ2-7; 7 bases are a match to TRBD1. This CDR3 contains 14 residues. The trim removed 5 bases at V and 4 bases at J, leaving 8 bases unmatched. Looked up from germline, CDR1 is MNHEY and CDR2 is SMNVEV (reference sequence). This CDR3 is CASSPIGGSYEQYF. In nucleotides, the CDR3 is TGTGCCAGCAGTCCCATAGGGGGCTCTTACGAGCAGTACTTC.

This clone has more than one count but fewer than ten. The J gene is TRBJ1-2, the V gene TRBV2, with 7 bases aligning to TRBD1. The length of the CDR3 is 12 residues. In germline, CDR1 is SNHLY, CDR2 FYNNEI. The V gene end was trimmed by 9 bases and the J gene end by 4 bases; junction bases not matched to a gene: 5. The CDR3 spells CASTTGSYGYTF. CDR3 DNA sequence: TGTGCCAGTACGACAGGGAGCTATGGCTACACCTTC. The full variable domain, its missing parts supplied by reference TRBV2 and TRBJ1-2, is EPEVTQTPSHQVTQMGQEVILRCVPISNHLYFYWYRQILGQKVEFLVSFYNNEISEKSEIFDDQFSVERPDGSNFTLKIRSTKLEDSAMYFCASTTGSYGYTFGSGTRLTVV.

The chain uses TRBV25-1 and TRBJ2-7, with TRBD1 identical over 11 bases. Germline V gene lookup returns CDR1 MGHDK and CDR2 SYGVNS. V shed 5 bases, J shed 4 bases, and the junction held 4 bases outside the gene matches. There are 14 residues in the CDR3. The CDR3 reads CASSPGQGGYEQYF. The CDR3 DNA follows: TGTGCCAGCAGTCCGGGACAGGGGGGTTACGAGCAGTACTTC.

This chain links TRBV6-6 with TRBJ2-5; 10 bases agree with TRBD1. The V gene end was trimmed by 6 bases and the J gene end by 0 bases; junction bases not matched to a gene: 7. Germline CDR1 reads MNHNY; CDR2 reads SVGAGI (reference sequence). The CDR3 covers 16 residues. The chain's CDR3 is CASSITTGGNQETQYF. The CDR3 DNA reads TGTGCCAGCAGCATAACGACAGGGGGCAACCAAGAGACCCAGTACTTC.

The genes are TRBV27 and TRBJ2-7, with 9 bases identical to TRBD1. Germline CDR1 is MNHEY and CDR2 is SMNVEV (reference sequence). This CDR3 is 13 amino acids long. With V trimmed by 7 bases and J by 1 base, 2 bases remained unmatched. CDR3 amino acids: CASTGTGSYEQYF. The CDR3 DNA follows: TGTGCCAGCACCGGGACAGGGTCCTACGAGCAGTACTTC.

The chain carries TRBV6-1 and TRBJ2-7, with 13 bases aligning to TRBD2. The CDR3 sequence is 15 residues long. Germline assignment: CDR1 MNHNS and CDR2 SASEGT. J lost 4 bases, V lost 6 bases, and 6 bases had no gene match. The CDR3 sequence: CASSRTSGGTYEQYF. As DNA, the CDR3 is TGTGCCAGCAGCAGGACTAGCGGGGGAACTTACGAGCAGTACTTC.

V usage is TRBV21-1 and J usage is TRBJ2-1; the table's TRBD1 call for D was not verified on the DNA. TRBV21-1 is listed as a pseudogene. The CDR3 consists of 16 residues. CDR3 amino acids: CASSPRTGNHYNEQFF. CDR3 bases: TGTGCCAGCAGCCCTCGGACAGGGAACCACTACAATGAGCAGTTCTTC.

This chain's CDR3 is CASRHDNSGANVLTF. In nucleotides, the CDR3 is TGTGCCAGCAGGCACGACAACTCTGGGGCCAACGTCCTGACTTTC. The rearrangement joins TRBV6-5 to TRBJ2-6; D gene uncertain. The CDR3 covers 15 residues. Between the trimmed V and J ends, which lost 6 bases and 0 bases, there was a span of 9 bases. CDR1 and CDR2 (germline): MNHEY, SVGAGI.

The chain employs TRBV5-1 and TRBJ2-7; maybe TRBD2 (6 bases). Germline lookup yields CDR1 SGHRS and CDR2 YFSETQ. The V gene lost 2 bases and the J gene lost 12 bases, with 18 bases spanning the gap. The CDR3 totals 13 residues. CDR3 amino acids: CASSFDGALEGYF. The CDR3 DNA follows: TGCGCCAGCAGCTTCGATGGGGCGCTGGAGGGGTACTTC.

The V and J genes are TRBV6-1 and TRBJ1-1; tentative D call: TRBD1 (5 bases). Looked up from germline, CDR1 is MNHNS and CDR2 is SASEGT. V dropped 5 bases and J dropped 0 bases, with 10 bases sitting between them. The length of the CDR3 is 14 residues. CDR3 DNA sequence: TGTGCCAGCAGTACCCTGACAGTGAACACTGAAGCTTTCTTT. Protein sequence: CASSTLTVNTEAFF.

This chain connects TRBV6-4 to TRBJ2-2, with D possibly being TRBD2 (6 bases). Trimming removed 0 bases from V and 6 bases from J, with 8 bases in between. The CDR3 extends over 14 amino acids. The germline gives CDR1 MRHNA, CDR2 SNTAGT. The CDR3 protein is CASSDSGGAGELFF. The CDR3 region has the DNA TGTGCCAGCAGTGACTCAGGAGGGGCCGGGGAGCTGTTTTTT.

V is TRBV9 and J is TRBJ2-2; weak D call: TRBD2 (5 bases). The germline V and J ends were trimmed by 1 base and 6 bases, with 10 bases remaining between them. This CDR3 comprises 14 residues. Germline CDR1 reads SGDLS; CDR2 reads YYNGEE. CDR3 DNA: TGTGCCAGCAGCGTACGGGGTGGGGCCGGGGAGCTGTTTTTT. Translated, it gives CASSVRGGAGELFF.

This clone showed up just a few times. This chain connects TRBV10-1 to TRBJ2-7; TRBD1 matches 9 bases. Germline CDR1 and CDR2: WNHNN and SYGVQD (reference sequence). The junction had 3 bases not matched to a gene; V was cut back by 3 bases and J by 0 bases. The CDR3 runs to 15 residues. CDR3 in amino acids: CASSEMDRGSYEQYF. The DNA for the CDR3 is TGCGCCAGCAGTGAAATGGACAGGGGCTCCTACGAGCAGTACTTC.

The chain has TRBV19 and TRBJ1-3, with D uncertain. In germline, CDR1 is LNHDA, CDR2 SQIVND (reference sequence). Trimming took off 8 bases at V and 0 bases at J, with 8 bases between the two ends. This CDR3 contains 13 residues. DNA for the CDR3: TGTGCCAGTGTAGAGAGCTCTGGAAACACCATATATTTT. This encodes CASVESSGNTIYF.

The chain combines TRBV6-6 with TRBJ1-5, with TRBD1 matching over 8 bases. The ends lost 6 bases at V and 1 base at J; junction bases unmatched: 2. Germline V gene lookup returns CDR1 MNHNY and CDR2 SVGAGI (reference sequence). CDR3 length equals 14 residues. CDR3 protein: CASRGTGSNQPQHF. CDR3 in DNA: TGTGCCAGCAGGGGGACAGGCAGCAATCAGCCCCAGCATTTT.

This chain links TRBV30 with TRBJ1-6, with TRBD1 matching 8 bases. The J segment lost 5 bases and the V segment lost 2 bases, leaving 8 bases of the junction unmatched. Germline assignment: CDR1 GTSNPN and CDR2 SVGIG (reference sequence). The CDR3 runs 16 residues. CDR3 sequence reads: CAWSPRQGFHNSPLHF. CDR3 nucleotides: TGTGCCTGGAGTCCTCGACAGGGGTTTCATAATTCACCCCTCCACTTT.

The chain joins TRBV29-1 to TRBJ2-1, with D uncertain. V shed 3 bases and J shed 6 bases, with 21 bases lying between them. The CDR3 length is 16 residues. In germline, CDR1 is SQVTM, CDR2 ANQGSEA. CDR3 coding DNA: TGCAGCGTTGAGATCGCCCGCAACTCGCCCGGCAATGAGCAGTTCTTC. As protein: CSVEIARNSPGNEQFF.

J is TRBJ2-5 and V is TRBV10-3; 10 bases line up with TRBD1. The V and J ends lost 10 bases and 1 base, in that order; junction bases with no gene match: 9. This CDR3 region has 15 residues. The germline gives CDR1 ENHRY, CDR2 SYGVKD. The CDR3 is CATLNWDRGQETQYF. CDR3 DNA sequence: TGTGCCACCCTAAACTGGGACAGGGGCCAAGAGACCCAGTACTTC.

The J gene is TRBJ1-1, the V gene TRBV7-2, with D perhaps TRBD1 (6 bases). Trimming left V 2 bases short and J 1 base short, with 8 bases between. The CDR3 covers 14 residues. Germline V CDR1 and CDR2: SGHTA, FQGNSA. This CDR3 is CASSLRTANTEAFF. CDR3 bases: TGTGCCAGCAGCTTAAGGACAGCGAACACTGAAGCTTTCTTT. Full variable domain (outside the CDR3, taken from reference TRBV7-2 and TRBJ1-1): GAGVSQSPSNKVTEKGKDVELRCDPISGHTALYWYRQSLGQGLEFLIYFQGNSAPDKSGLPSDRFSAERTGGSVSTLTIQRTQQEDSAVYLCASSLRTANTEAFFGQGTRLTVV.

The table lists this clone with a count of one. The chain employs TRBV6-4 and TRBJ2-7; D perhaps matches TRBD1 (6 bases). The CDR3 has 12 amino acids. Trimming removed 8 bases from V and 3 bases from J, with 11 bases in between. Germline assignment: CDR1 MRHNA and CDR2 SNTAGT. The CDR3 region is CASVQGFYEQYF. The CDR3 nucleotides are TGTGCCAGCGTACAGGGATTCTACGAGCAGTACTTC.

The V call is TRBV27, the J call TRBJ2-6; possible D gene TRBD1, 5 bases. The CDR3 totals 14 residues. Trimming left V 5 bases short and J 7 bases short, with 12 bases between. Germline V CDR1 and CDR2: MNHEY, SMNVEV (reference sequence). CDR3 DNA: TGTGCCAGCAGTACCCACACAGGCGCCAACGTCCTGACTTTC. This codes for CASSTHTGANVLTF.

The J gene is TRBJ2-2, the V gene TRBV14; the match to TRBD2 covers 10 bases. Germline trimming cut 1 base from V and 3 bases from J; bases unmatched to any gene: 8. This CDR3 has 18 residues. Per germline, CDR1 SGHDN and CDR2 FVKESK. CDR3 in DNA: TGTGCCAGCAGCCAAGGGGGTGGACTAGCGGCTTACACCGGGGAGCTGTTTTTT. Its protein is CASSQGGGLAAYTGELFF.

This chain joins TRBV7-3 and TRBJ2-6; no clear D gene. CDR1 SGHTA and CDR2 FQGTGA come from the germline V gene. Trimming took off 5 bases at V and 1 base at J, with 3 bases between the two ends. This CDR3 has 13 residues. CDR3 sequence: CASSVSGANVLTF. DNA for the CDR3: TGTGCCAGCAGCGTATCTGGGGCCAACGTCCTGACTTTC.

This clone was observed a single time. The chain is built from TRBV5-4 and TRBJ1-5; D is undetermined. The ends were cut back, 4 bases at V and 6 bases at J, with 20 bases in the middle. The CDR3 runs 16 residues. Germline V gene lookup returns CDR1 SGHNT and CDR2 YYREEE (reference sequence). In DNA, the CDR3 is TGTGCCAGCAGCCCCCTATCGAGACCGGGAACTCAGCCCCAGCATTTT. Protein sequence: CASSPLSRPGTQPQHF.

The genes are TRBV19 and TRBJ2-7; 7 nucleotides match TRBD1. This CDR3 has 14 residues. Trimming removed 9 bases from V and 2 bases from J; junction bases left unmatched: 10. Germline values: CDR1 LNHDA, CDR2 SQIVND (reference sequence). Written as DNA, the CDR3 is TGTGCCAGCTCGGGACAGAAGCTTACCTACGAGCAGTACTTC. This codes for CASSGQKLTYEQYF.

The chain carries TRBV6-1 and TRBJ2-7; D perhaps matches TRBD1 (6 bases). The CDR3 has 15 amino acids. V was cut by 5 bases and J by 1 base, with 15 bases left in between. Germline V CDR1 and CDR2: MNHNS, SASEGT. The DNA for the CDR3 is TGTGCCAGCAGTCGACGACAGGACCCATCCTACGAGCAGTACTTC. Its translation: CASSRRQDPSYEQYF.

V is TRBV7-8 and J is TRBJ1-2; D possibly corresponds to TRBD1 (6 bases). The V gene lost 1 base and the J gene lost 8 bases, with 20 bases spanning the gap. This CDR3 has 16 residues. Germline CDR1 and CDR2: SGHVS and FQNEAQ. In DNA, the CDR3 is TGTGCCAGCAGCTTAGATCAGGGGCGACTACTTCGCGGCTACACCTTC. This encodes CASSLDQGRLLRGYTF.

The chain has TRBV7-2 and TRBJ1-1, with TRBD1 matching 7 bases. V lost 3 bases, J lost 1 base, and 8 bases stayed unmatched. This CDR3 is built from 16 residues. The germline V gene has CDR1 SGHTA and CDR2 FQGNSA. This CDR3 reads CASSFTGAFSNTEAFF. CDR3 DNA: TGTGCCAGCAGCTTTACAGGGGCCTTTTCGAACACTGAAGCTTTCTTT.

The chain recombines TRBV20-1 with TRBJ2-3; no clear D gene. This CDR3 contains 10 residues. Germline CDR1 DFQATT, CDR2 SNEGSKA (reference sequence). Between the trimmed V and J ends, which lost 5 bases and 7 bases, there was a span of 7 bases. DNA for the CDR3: TGCAGTGCTCCCGTATATACGCAGTATTTT. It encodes CSAPVYTQYF.

The CDR3 here is CASSHDKSGSPTGQYF. The CDR3 bases are TGTGCCAGCAGCCATGACAAATCCGGGAGCCCCACAGGGCAGTACTTC. J is TRBJ2-7 and V is TRBV7-2; a weak D match, TRBD2 (6 bases). V lost 5 bases and J lost 9, with 26 bases in between. The germline V gene has CDR1 SGHTA and CDR2 FQGNSA. The CDR3 covers 16 residues.

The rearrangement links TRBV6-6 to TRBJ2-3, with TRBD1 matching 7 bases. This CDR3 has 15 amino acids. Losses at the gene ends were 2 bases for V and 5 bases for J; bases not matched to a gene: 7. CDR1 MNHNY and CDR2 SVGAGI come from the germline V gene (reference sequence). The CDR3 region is CASSYAHRGGDTQYF. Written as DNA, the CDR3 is TGTGCCAGCAGTTACGCCCACAGGGGCGGAGATACGCAGTATTTT.